Shown below are 13 T cell receptor beta chains from a single sample sequenced in a study of blood T cell repertoires in COVID-19 (dated by TCRdb to about 2020). The library was prepared using the immunoSEQ multiplex PCR assay. TCRdb holds this immuneACCESS table with in-frame rearrangements only. Some clones are missing; in checked studies, unresolved V genes explain under half, and the rest has no known cause. Here the sample has 140,000 to 150,000 clones; around 86% occur a single time. Under 7.5% of the sample rests with the top ten. Sequences were obtained from peripheral blood. The receptors were sampled from a man older than 75 with acute or convalescent COVID-19.

V usage is TRBV10-3 and J usage is TRBJ2-7, with TRBD2 identical over 15 bases. Trimming at V came to 6 bases and at J to 7 bases, leaving 4 bases not matched to a gene. This CDR3 comprises 14 residues. CDR1 and CDR2 from the germline V gene are ENHRY and SYGVKD. In nucleotides, the CDR3 is TGTGCCATCAGAGGACTAGCGGGAGGGGGTGAGCAGTACTTC. Amino acids: CAIRGLAGGGEQYF.

V is TRBV2 and J is TRBJ1-3; D is perhaps TRBD1 (6 bases). This CDR3 contains 16 residues. Germline CDR1 reads SNHLY; CDR2 reads FYNNEI. Trimming removed 3 bases from V and 0 bases from J, with 12 bases in between. CDR3 sequence (DNA): TGTGCCAGCAGTGAGACAGGCCTCAACTCTGGAAACACCATATATTTT. Translated: CASSETGLNSGNTIYF.

The chain combines TRBV6-5 with TRBJ1-2; 8 bases align to TRBD1. The V and J ends lost 2 bases and 4 bases, in that order; junction bases with no gene match: 6. The CDR3 spans 15 residues. Looked up from germline, CDR1 is MNHEY and CDR2 is SVGAGI. CDR3 amino acids: CASSYAIQGVYGYTF. CDR3 nucleotides: TGTGCCAGCAGTTACGCGATACAGGGGGTCTATGGCTACACCTTC.

A single count supports this clone. CDR3 sequence reads: CASRLAARSYNEQFF. In DNA form, the CDR3 reads TGTGCCAGCAGATTAGCGGCCCGCTCCTACAATGAGCAGTTCTTC. The genes are TRBV6-5 and TRBJ2-1; TRBD2 might be the D (6 bases). V was trimmed by 6 bases and J by 0 bases, leaving 12 bases between them. Germline assignment: CDR1 MNHEY and CDR2 SVGAGI. The CDR3 is made up of 15 amino acids.

This clone was detected only once. This chain links TRBV18 with TRBJ2-6, with no clear D. Germline V gene lookup returns CDR1 KGHSH and CDR2 LQKENI. V lost 1 base, J lost 2 bases, and 6 bases lay in between. The CDR3 has 15 amino acids. CDR3 bases: TGTGCCAGCTCACCACTAGTTGCTGGGGCCAACGTCCTGACTTTC. Residues: CASSPLVAGANVLTF. Filled out from reference TRBV18 and TRBJ2-6, the complete variable domain reads NAGVMQNPRHLVRRRGQEARLRCSPMKGHSHVYWYRQLPEEGLKFMVYLQKENIIDESGMPKERFSAEFPKEGPSILRIQQVVRGDSAAYFCASSPLVAGANVLTFGAGSRLTVL.

The sample holds a few counts of this clone. The V gene is TRBV5-1, the J gene TRBJ2-1, with 10 bases that match TRBD2. This CDR3 spans 19 amino acids. CDR1 is SGHRS and CDR2 is YFSETQ in the germline V gene. Losses at the gene ends were 1 base for V and 7 bases for J; bases not matched to a gene: 17. CDR3 coding DNA: TGCGCCAGCAGCTTGCCGACGTCGGTAGCGGGAGGCGTAGGGAATGAGCAGTTCTTC. Translating gives CASSLPTSVAGGVGNEQFF.

The chain recombines TRBV27 with TRBJ1-6, with 9 bases fitting TRBD1. This CDR3 is built from 19 residues. CDR1 MNHEY and CDR2 SMNVEV come from the germline V gene (reference sequence). With 2 bases clipped from V and 0 bases from J, the junction kept 8 bases outside the gene matches. The CDR3 loop is CASSLSWGTGSSYNSPLHF. The CDR3, as DNA: TGTGCCAGCAGTTTAAGTTGGGGGACAGGGAGCTCCTATAATTCACCCCTCCACTTT.

This clone was counted once. This rearrangement joins TRBV29-1 to TRBJ1-2; D is perhaps TRBD1 (5 bases). Germline assignment: CDR1 SQVTM and CDR2 ANQGSEA. This CDR3 is 13 amino acids long. V lost 7 bases, J lost 2 bases, and 14 bases lay in between. CDR3 residues: CSAQGSANYGYTF. CDR3 nucleotides: TGCAGCGCCCAGGGTAGTGCAAACTATGGCTACACCTTC.

The rearrangement links TRBV28 to TRBJ1-1; 12 nucleotides line up with TRBD1. With V trimmed by 6 bases and J by 2 bases, 16 bases remained unmatched. CDR3 length: 19 residues. In germline, CDR1 is MDHEN, CDR2 SYDVKM. The CDR3 region is CASSRRDRGRKGSNTEAFF. The CDR3 DNA reads TGTGCCAGCAGCCGCCGGGACAGGGGGCGAAAGGGCAGTAACACTGAAGCTTTCTTT.

The rearrangement links TRBV19 to TRBJ1-5; 8 positions agree with TRBD1. V lost 5 bases, J lost 6 bases, and 9 bases stayed unmatched. CDR1 LNHDA and CDR2 SQIVND come from the germline V gene (reference sequence). This CDR3 contains 15 residues. CDR3 nucleotides: TGTGCCAGTAGTCCGCTGGACAGGGACAGTCAGCCCCAGCATTTT. Its translation: CASSPLDRDSQPQHF.

In its sample, this clone was seen once. The rearrangement links TRBV28 to TRBJ1-2; TRBD1 might be the D (5 bases). V was cut by 5 bases and J by 4 bases, with 17 bases left in between. The length of the CDR3 is 15 residues. CDR1 and CDR2 (germline): MDHEN, SYDVKM. The CDR3 region is CASSDPPGGSYGYTF. The CDR3 coding sequence is TGTGCCAGCAGTGATCCCCCGGGGGGTAGCTATGGCTACACCTTC.

The rearrangement joins TRBV7-2 to TRBJ2-2; 12 bases fit TRBD2. V lost 4 bases, J lost 6 bases, and 9 bases stayed unmatched. The CDR3 length is 17 residues. Looked up from germline, CDR1 is SGHTA and CDR2 is FQGNSA. The CDR3 protein is CASSSLAGGPGSGELFF. The CDR3 DNA follows: TGTGCCAGCAGCTCCCTAGCGGGGGGGCCTGGGTCCGGGGAGCTGTTTTTT.

The chain is built from TRBV29-1 and TRBJ2-1, with 10 bases aligning to TRBD1. V dropped 7 bases and J dropped 9; count of bases not matched to a gene: 12. In germline, CDR1 is SQVTM, CDR2 ANQGSEA. The CDR3 is 14 amino acids. CDR3 in DNA: TGCAGCGCGGTACCGGGACAGGGGTTATCTGAGCAGTTCTTC. Translated: CSAVPGQGLSEQFF.